The entry below describes one T cell receptor (beta chain). Its antigen remains unidentified. The data belong to a study of vaccination and CD4 T cells after COVID-19. Across the study: Sampling after COVID took place at a median of about 91 days (range 35 to 161) following diagnosis.

The CDR3 has 14 amino acids. J gave up 0 bases and V 7 bases, and 3 bases lay outside the gene matches. Germline V CDR1 and CDR2: LNHDA, SQIVND (reference sequence). The Oncomine TCR Beta short-read assay sequenced DNA from cultured CD4+ T cells. From CD4+ T cells that had been cultured, genomic DNA was extracted. TCRdb reprocessed the PCR reads with MiXCR, giving one entry per CDR3 protein. The table records 25,000 to 30,000 distinct CDR3 sequences, about 50% of them present only once. Treatment denoted: roughly ten-day PBMC culture with coronavirus spike peptide pools or control peptides (ViraFEST assay). Peptide pools at 10 ug/ml and IL-2 at 8.5 to 10 IU/ml were added to cultures of two million PBMCs per well.

This TCR derives from a human donor who received a COVID-19 vaccine. The genes are TRBV19 and TRBJ1-3, with TRBD1 identical over 7 bases. The sequences come from CD4+ T cells from blood, cultured in vitro, collected before SARS-CoV-2 vaccination. The CDR3 loop reads CASNQGDSGNTIYF. CDR3 DNA: TGTGCCAGTAACCAGGGGGACTCTGGAAACACCATATATTTT.